The 8 T cell receptor beta chains in this list originate from one sample, sequenced in a study of T cells in Graves' hyperthyroidism and ophthalmopathy. TCR beta CDR3 regions were amplified from RNA transcripts. HTBI primers were used for first-round RT-PCR of the TCR CDR3. Each CDR3 protein is one row after TCRdb ran MiXCR on the multiplex PCR reads. The repertoire holds approximately 690,000 distinct CDR3 sequences, less than 25% seen once, with approximately 30% in the top ten. Material for sequencing was blood. The receptors stem from a young man with Graves' ophthalmopathy.

In its sample, this clonotype was seen a few times. This chain uses TRBV29-1 with TRBJ2-1; D might be TRBD1 (5 bases). Germline values: CDR1 SQVTM, CDR2 ANQGSEA. V was cut by 5 bases and J by 4 bases, with 6 bases left in between. The CDR3 is 11 residues long. As DNA, the CDR3 is TGCAGCGTTACAGGTTACAATGAGCAGTTCTTC. It codes for CSVTGYNEQFF.

The table lists this clonotype with many counts. The CDR3 region is CASSFLDGYEQYF. CDR3 bases: TGTGCCAGCAGTTTCCTCGATGGGTACGAGCAGTACTTC. The chain has TRBV27 and TRBJ2-7, with D uncertain. The CDR3 extends over 13 amino acids. The V gene lost 3 bases and the J gene lost 4 bases, with 10 bases spanning the gap. Germline V CDR1 and CDR2: MNHEY, SMNVEV (reference sequence).

The V call is TRBV5-1, the J call TRBJ2-1; 9 bases are shared with TRBD2. Unmatched junction bases numbered 5, after V lost 0 bases and J lost 10 bases. The CDR3 runs 14 residues. Germline CDR1 is SGHRS and CDR2 is YFSETQ. CDR3 DNA sequence: TGCGCCAGCAGCTTGGAGCGGGGGGCCAACGAGCAGTTCTTC. This gives the protein CASSLERGANEQFF.

This chain uses TRBV6-1 with TRBJ2-5; 9 bases match TRBD2. V lost 1 base, J lost 5 bases, and 11 bases stayed unmatched. The germline gives CDR1 MNHNS, CDR2 SASEGT. CDR3 length: 17 amino acids. CDR3 sequence reads: CASSEESGRPLWETQYF. As DNA, the CDR3 is TGTGCCAGCAGTGAAGAGAGCGGGAGGCCTCTCTGGGAGACCCAGTACTTC.

This clonotype was seen only a few times. The V and J genes are TRBV13 and TRBJ2-5, with TRBD2 identical over 10 bases. J lost 5 bases, V lost 1 base, and 10 bases had no gene match. The length of the CDR3 is 17 residues. From germline, CDR1 is PRHDT and CDR2 FYEKMQ (reference sequence). Here the CDR3 DNA reads TGTGCCAGCAGCTTAGTGCGTCTAGCGGGGGAACCCGAGACCCAGTACTTC. Protein: CASSLVRLAGEPETQYF. The variable domain in full, completed from reference TRBV13 and TRBJ2-5, reads AAGVIQSPRHLIKEKRETATLKCYPIPRHDTVYWYQQGPGQDPQFLISFYEKMQSDKGSIPDRFSAQQFSDYHSELNMSSLELGDSALYFCASSLVRLAGEPETQYFGPGTRLLVL.

This clonotype was counted a few times. The chain employs TRBV5-8 and TRBJ1-2, with D unclear. Trimming took 4 bases from V and 3 from J, leaving 13 bases between them. The CDR3 totals 14 residues. CDR1 and CDR2 (germline): SGHTS, YDEGEE. This CDR3 is CASSLQGADYGYTF. The CDR3 nucleotides are TGTGCCAGCAGCCTACAAGGCGCGGACTATGGCTACACCTTC.

The table lists this clonotype with a few counts. The chain links TRBV28 to TRBJ1-1; no clear D gene. The CDR3 runs 12 residues. The germline V gene encodes CDR1 MDHEN and CDR2 SYDVKM. V lost 3 bases and J 7 bases, leaving 9 bases between the germline ends. The CDR3 protein is CASSLNELEAFF. The CDR3 region has the DNA TGTGCCAGCAGTTTGAACGAGCTTGAAGCTTTCTTT.

The sample holds many counts of this clonotype. The chain has TRBV28 and TRBJ1-2; weak D call: TRBD1 (6 bases). Trimming took 2 bases from V and 8 from J, leaving 12 bases between them. CDR1 and CDR2 from the germline V gene are MDHEN and SYDVKM. CDR3 length: 13 amino acids. CDR3 coding DNA: TGTGCCAGCAGTTTAAACAGGGCGAGCGGCTACACCTTC. Encoded protein: CASSLNRASGYTF.